This TCR beta chain was observed in a study of cytomegalovirus exposure and HLA in healthy donors. This clone was seen a single time. PCR employed 60 Vbeta and 13 Jbeta primers. Method: immunoSEQ multiplex PCR; TCRdb's copy keeps in-frame clones and lacks some. The sample carries 200,000 to 250,000 clones, about 82% recorded once. The CDR3 consists of 16 residues. Germline-derived CDR1 and CDR2 are MNHNS and SASEGT. The V gene lost 2 bases and the J gene lost 2 bases, with 12 bases spanning the gap. Input material: PBMCs. The V and J genes are TRBV6-1 and TRBJ1-4; D is possibly TRBD1 (5 bases). The clonotype comes from a man aged 25 to 45 in good health and CMV-seronegative. In nucleotides, the CDR3 is TGTGCCAGCAGTGAAAGGGCAGGGAGGACTAATGAAAAACTGTTTTTT. Amino acids: CASSERAGRTNEKLFF.